The rows below give T cell receptor beta chains drawn from one sample of a study of shared clonotypes between healthy human individuals. Clones were sequenced by immunoSEQ multiplex PCR, and TCRdb holds only the in-frame ones, with some missing. The table includes under 550,000 clones, 90% to 96% detected once. The sequencing sample was made of naive CD4+ T cells sorted from blood. The receptors stem from a woman aged 25 to 39 in good health. The CDR3 runs from the conserved cysteine through the conserved F or W. The order of the fields is V gene, J gene, clone size, D gene, CDR3 DNA, CDR3 protein. The D gene is left open where the match is weak. Size tells how often a clone was seen (once, few, many) or the class of an expanded clone, and some rows leave it out.

TRBV19,TRBJ1-2,-,-,TGTGCCAGTACTGACAGGTACTATGGCTACACCTTC,CASTDRYYGYTF
TRBV18,TRBJ2-5,-,-,TGTGCCAGCTCACCACCCGGGGAGACCCAGTACTTC,CASSPPGETQYF
TRBV2,TRBJ2-7,-,TRBD2,TGTGCCAGCAGCCCAGCGGGACCCTACGAGCAGTACTTC,CASSPAGPYEQYF
TRBV7-3,TRBJ2-1,-,-,TGTGCCAGCAGCTTAAGGACCGACAATGAGCAGTTCTTC,CASSLRTDNEQFF
TRBV29-1,TRBJ2-7,-,TRBD2,TGCAGCGTTTTAGGACTAGCCCAAACCTACGAGCAGTACTTC,CSVLGLAQTYEQYF
TRBV5-4,TRBJ2-3,-,-,TGTGCCAGCAGCTTGCAATCTGGCGATACGCAGTATTTT,CASSLQSGDTQYF
TRBV28,TRBJ1-2,-,TRBD1,TGTGCCAGCAGTATGAGGACAGGAAGGAACTATGGCTACACCTTC,CASSMRTGRNYGYTF
TRBV4-1,TRBJ2-4,-,TRBD2,TGCGCCAGCAGGCGGACTAGCGGGGAGCAAAACATTCAGTACTTC,CASRRTSGEQNIQYF
TRBV28,TRBJ1-1,-,-,TGTGCCAGCAGTCTAATCCTTATGAACACTGAAGCTTTCTTT,CASSLILMNTEAFF
TRBV28,TRBJ1-2,-,TRBD1,TGTGCCAGCAGTTTCGGACAGGGGGCTGGCTATGGCTACACCTTC,CASSFGQGAGYGYTF
TRBV19,TRBJ2-2,once,-,TGTGCCAGTCACCGATCGAGCCTGAACACCGGGGAGCTGTTTTTT,CASHRSSLNTGELFF
TRBV18,TRBJ2-7,-,-,TGTGCCAGCTCACCACCTGGGCCTGTTTCCTACGAGCAGTACTTC,CASSPPGPVSYEQYF
TRBV2,TRBJ2-3,-,-,TGTGCCAGCAGTGAAGGGCGGCGGGGGCGAGCGGATACGCAGTATTTT,CASSEGRRGRADTQYF
TRBV5-4,TRBJ1-2,-,-,TGTGCCAGCAGCGCGGACAGTTATGGCTACACCTTC,CASSADSYGYTF
TRBV7-2,TRBJ2-2,-,-,TGTGCCAGCAGCCCTAGTGGCCTCTTTAACACCGGGGAGCTGTTTTTT,CASSPSGLFNTGELFF
TRBV4-1,TRBJ2-1,-,-,TGCGCCAGCAGCCGCGAAGAGTATGGGTCTGGTGAGCAGTTCTTC,CASSREEYGSGEQFF
TRBV9,TRBJ1-1,-,TRBD1,TGTGCCAGCTGTGGACAGGCCGGTCGGGCTTTCTTT,CASCGQAGRAFF
TRBV29-1,TRBJ2-7,once,TRBD2,TGCAGCGTTGAAGGGACTAGCGGACCCTACGAGCAGTACTTC,CSVEGTSGPYEQYF
TRBV5-1,TRBJ1-5,-,-,TGCGCCAGCAGCTTGGACGTCAGGGGCCCCAATCAGCCCCAGCATTTT,CASSLDVRGPNQPQHF
TRBV29-1,TRBJ2-7,once,TRBD1,TGCAGCGCAAGGACAGGAAACTCCTACGAGCAGTACTTC,CSARTGNSYEQYF
TRBV28,TRBJ2-1,-,TRBD2,TGTGCCAGCAGTCCTGGGACTAGCGAGAGGTCCTACAATGAGCAGTTCTTC,CASSPGTSERSYNEQFF
TRBV5-4,TRBJ2-7,-,-,TGTGCCAGCAGCTTCGGGGGAACCTACGAGCAGTACTTC,CASSFGGTYEQYF
TRBV28,TRBJ2-1,-,-,TGTGCCAGCAGTTTGGATTTCTCCTACAATGAGCAGTTCTTC,CASSLDFSYNEQFF
TRBV15,TRBJ1-5,-,-,TGTGCCACCAGCAGAGATGTGGGGTTGGTCGGCAATCAGCCCCAGCATTTT,CATSRDVGLVGNQPQHF
TRBV28,TRBJ1-4,-,TRBD1,TGTGCCAGCAGTCAACAGGGGGCTGGGACTAATGAAAAACTGTTTTTT,CASSQQGAGTNEKLFF
TRBV28,TRBJ1-5,-,TRBD1,TGTGCCAGCAGTTCCCCCCAGACAGGGGTTAGCAATCAGCCCCAGCATTTT,CASSSPQTGVSNQPQHF
TRBV5-5,TRBJ2-7,-,-,TGTGCCAGCAGCTTGTTCGGCAGGTACGAGCAGTACTTC,CASSLFGRYEQYF
TRBV6-1,TRBJ1-2,-,-,TGTGCCAGCAGTGAACAGGACAGAGGTGGCTACACCTTC,CASSEQDRGGYTF
TRBV2,TRBJ2-4,-,-,TGTGCCAGTAAGGGAGTAGGAAACATTCAGTACTTC,CASKGVGNIQYF
TRBV6-6,TRBJ2-5,-,TRBD1,TGTGCCAGCAGACCCGGGACAGGGATAGAGACCCAGTACTTC,CASRPGTGIETQYF
TRBV11-3,TRBJ2-7,-,TRBD1,TGTGCCAGCAGCTTAGAAGGGGGCTCGGCCTACGAGCAGTACTTC,CASSLEGGSAYEQYF
TRBV18,TRBJ2-7,-,-,TGTGCCAGCTCAGAGGAGGGGTGGGCCAGCTCCTACGAGCAGTACTTC,CASSEEGWASSYEQYF
TRBV4-1,TRBJ1-3,-,-,TGCGCCAGCAGCCAAGAGGGGAAGGCGATGGGAAACACCATATATTTT,CASSQEGKAMGNTIYF
TRBV6-5,TRBJ1-1,few,TRBD1,TGTGCCAGCAGTTACCTCGACAGGGACACTGAAGCTTTCTTT,CASSYLDRDTEAFF
TRBV28,TRBJ2-7,-,-,TGTGCCAGCAGTTCCCCGACAGGCTACGAGCAGTACTTC,CASSSPTGYEQYF
TRBV2,TRBJ2-3,-,TRBD2,TGTGCCGGTAGCGGGAGTTGGGGAGATACGCAGTATTTT,CAGSGSWGDTQYF
TRBV5-1,TRBJ2-2,-,-,TGCGCCAGCAGCTTGCTAGGCTTATCGAACACCGGGGAGCTGTTTTTT,CASSLLGLSNTGELFF
TRBV11-3,TRBJ1-5,-,-,TGTGCCAGCAGCTTAGGCGGGGACATAGGCAATCAGCCCCAGCATTTT,CASSLGGDIGNQPQHF
TRBV6-9,TRBJ1-1,once,-,TGTGCCAGGAGTTTCGGCAAACGGGACACTGAAGCTTTCTTT,CARSFGKRDTEAFF
TRBV5-4,TRBJ1-2,-,TRBD1,TGTGCCAGCACCACTACCACAGGGGCGGGATATGGCTACACCTTC,CASTTTTGAGYGYTF
TRBV28,TRBJ1-1,-,-,TGTGCCAGCAGTTTACCTAATTTTAGGGGTACTGAAGCTTTCTTT,CASSLPNFRGTEAFF
TRBV11-2,TRBJ2-2,-,TRBD2,TGTGCCAGCAGCTGGACTAGCGGGAGTAACACCGGGGAGCTGTTTTTT,CASSWTSGSNTGELFF
TRBV7-6,TRBJ2-7,once,TRBD2,TGTGCCAGCAGCTTAGCGGGAGGGCCGGCCAACGAGCAGTACTTC,CASSLAGGPANEQYF
TRBV27,TRBJ2-3,once,-,TGTGCCAGCAGTTTATGGGCGGGGGCGGGCACAGATACGCAGTATTTT,CASSLWAGAGTDTQYF
TRBV27,TRBJ1-6,-,-,TGTGCCAGCCCCCATAATTCACCCCTCCACTTT,CASPHNSPLHF
TRBV7-2,TRBJ2-5,-,TRBD2,TGTGCCAGCAGCTTAGTTTTAGCGGGAGGGTTGGGGCAAGAGACCCAGTACTTC,CASSLVLAGGLGQETQYF